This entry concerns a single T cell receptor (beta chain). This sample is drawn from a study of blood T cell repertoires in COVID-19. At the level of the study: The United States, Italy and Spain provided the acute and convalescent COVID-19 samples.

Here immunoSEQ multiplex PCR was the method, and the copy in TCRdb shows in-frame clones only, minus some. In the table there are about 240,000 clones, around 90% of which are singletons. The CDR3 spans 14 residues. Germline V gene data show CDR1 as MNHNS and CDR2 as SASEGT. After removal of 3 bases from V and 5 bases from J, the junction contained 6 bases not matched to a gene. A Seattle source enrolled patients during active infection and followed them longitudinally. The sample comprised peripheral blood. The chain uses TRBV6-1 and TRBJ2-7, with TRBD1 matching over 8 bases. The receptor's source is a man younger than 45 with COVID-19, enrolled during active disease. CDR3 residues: CASSDRGRSHEQYF. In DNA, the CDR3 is TGTGCCAGCAGTGACAGGGGGCGGTCCCACGAGCAGTACTTC.